This record looks at one T cell receptor beta chain sequence and its context. Germline V lookup: CDR1 MGHDK, CDR2 SYGVNS. V dropped 1 base and J dropped 9 bases, with 4 bases sitting between them. This CDR3 has 11 residues. Primed by a sample-barcoded 5' primer and a J-beta primer mix, a second PCR proceeded for 7 to 11 cycles. Each CDR3 protein is one row after TCRdb ran MiXCR on the 5' RACE reads. The table has 850,000 to 1,100,000 distinct CDR3 sequences, more than 30% seen once; the top ten hold around 14%. These data are taken from a study of blood T cells in healthy people across ages. The sample taken for sequencing was blood. V usage is TRBV25-1 and J usage is TRBJ2-1; unclear D gene. The sequence was collected from a man in his late teens or twenties in good health. The CDR3: CASSEWGEQFF. The CDR3 region has the DNA TGTGCCAGCAGTGAATGGGGTGAGCAGTTCTTC.